One and the same sample provided the 21 T cell receptor beta chains below, sequenced in a study of OX40 agonist ivuxolimab in advanced cancers. Repertoires were generated with immunoSEQ multiplex PCR, while TCRdb's copy carries only in-frame clones and drops some. The sample holds over 65,000 clones; 65% to 90% are singletons and the top ten take less than 2%. The source material was CD4+ or CD8+ T cells sorted from blood, sampled in a trial of the OX40 agonist ivuxolimab. Receptors originate from an adult with an advanced solid tumor such as melanoma, head and neck, liver or kidney cancer.

The rearrangement links TRBV5-5 to TRBJ1-5; 7 nucleotides match TRBD1. The germline V gene encodes CDR1 SGHKS and CDR2 YYEKEE (reference sequence). The CDR3 sequence is 14 residues long. V dropped 1 base and J dropped 6; count of bases not matched to a gene: 4. CDR3 nucleotide sequence: TGTGCCAGCAGCTTGACGACAGGGTCTCAGCCCCAGCATTTT. It is translated as CASSLTTGSQPQHF.

As regards this clone: The sample has other DNA sequences that encode this CDR3 too. The chain joins TRBV19 to TRBJ2-1; 10 nucleotides align to TRBD2. Germline V CDR1 and CDR2: LNHDA, SQIVND (reference sequence). The CDR3 contains 14 residues. Trimming took 2 bases from V and 8 from J; bases not matched to a gene: 3. The CDR3 here is CASSISGGAHEQFF. CDR3 nucleotides: TGTGCCAGTAGTATAAGCGGGGGGGCCCATGAGCAGTTCTTC. Complete variable domain (other parts from reference TRBV19 and TRBJ2-1): DGGITQSPKYLFRKEGQNVTLSCEQNLNHDAMYWYRQDPGQGLRLIYYSQIVNDFQKGDIAEGYSVSREKKESFPLTVTSAQKNPTAFYLCASSISGGAHEQFFGPGTRLTVL.

CDR3 nucleotide sequence: TGTGCCAGCAGCAATGAAGGTGGCAGACAAGAGACCCAGTACTTC. Its translation is CASSNEGGRQETQYF. This sequence joins TRBV11-2 and TRBJ2-5; D is unresolved. V was pared by 5 bases and J by 2 bases, with 15 bases between. Per the germline V gene, CDR1 is SGHAT and CDR2 is FQNNGV. The CDR3 is 15 residues long.

CDR3 coding DNA: TGTGCCAGCAGTGAAGTAGGGGGGGTCGGGGAGACCCAGTACTTC. Protein product: CASSEVGGVGETQYF. The chain has TRBV6-1 and TRBJ2-5; tentative D call: TRBD2 (7 bases). This CDR3 has 15 residues. CDR1 MNHNS and CDR2 SASEGT come from the germline V gene. Trimming pared 1 base from V and 5 bases from J, leaving 14 bases between.

The chain has TRBV7-3 and TRBJ2-7; the D gene could be TRBD1 or TRBD2 (5 bases each). Germline values: CDR1 SGHTA, CDR2 FQGTGA. Trimming removed 4 bases from V and 2 bases from J, with 12 bases in between. The CDR3 extends over 14 amino acids. For the CDR3, the DNA is TGTGCCAGCAGCTCCAACCAGGGACCCTACGAGCAGTACTTC. It is translated as CASSSNQGPYEQYF.

This clone came up a few times. The chain couples TRBV11-2 to TRBJ1-4; 8 positions match TRBD1. The CDR3 sequence is 15 residues long. The trim removed 4 bases at V and 2 bases at J, leaving 3 bases unmatched. Germline V gives CDR1 SGHAT, CDR2 FQNNGV. The DNA for the CDR3 is TGTGCCAGCAGCTCCTCAGGGGGCACTAATGAAAAACTGTTTTTT. Its translation: CASSSSGGTNEKLFF.

The chain carries TRBV7-9 and TRBJ1-1; a possible D gene is TRBD1 (6 bases). The CDR3 runs to 12 residues. Germline V gene lookup returns CDR1 SEHNR and CDR2 FQNEAQ (reference sequence). The CDR3 coding sequence is TGTGCGGGGGGGCATCGGGACACTGAAGCTTTCTTT. It encodes CAGGHRDTEAFF.

This chain connects TRBV7-9 to TRBJ1-6, with no clear D. This CDR3 is 14 amino acids long. Trimming took 5 bases from V and 8 from J, leaving 13 bases between them. Germline-derived CDR1 and CDR2 are SEHNR and FQNEAQ (reference sequence). The CDR3 bases are TGTGCCAGCAGCGCGACCCCCATTGATTCACCCCTCCACTTT. It codes for CASSATPIDSPLHF.

This rearrangement joins TRBV2 to TRBJ2-7; the match to TRBD2 covers 14 bases. The germline gives CDR1 SNHLY, CDR2 FYNNEI. The CDR3 runs to 14 residues. V lost 6 bases, J lost 2 bases, and 0 bases stayed unmatched. CDR3 sequence reads: CASRGLAGAYEQYF. In DNA form, the CDR3 reads TGTGCCAGCAGGGGACTAGCGGGGGCCTACGAGCAGTACTTC.

The chain is built from TRBV19 and TRBJ2-1; D remains ambiguous. V lost 3 bases and J 9 bases, leaving 12 bases between the germline ends. The CDR3 consists of 13 residues. Germline loops: CDR1 LNHDA, CDR2 SQIVND (reference sequence). The CDR3 nucleotides read TGTGCCAGTAGTATCCGGCTAGAGGCTGAGCAGTTCTTC. Amino acid sequence: CASSIRLEAEQFF.

The chain has TRBV5-4 and TRBJ2-5; D may be TRBD2 (7 bases). The germline V gene encodes CDR1 SGHNT and CDR2 YYREEE (reference sequence). With 4 bases removed from V and 2 bases from J, the gap between germline ends came to 15 bases. The CDR3 loop spans 15 amino acids. This chain's CDR3 is CASSKGGTRQETQYF. DNA for the CDR3: TGTGCCAGCAGCAAGGGGGGGACCAGACAAGAGACCCAGTACTTC. The whole variable domain, remainder taken from reference TRBV5-4 and TRBJ2-5, is ETGVTQSPTHLIKTRGQQVTLRCSSQSGHNTVSWYQQALGQGPQFIFQYYREEENGRGNFPPRFSGLQFPNYSSELNVNALELDDSALYLCASSKGGTRQETQYFGPGTRLLVL.

The V and J genes are TRBV6-1 and TRBJ2-3; D ambiguous. V gave up 2 bases and J gave up 8 bases, with 5 bases separating them. Germline assignment: CDR1 MNHNS and CDR2 SASEGT. CDR3 length: 11 residues. CDR3 amino acids: CASSESGTQYF. CDR3 in DNA: TGTGCCAGCAGTGAATCGGGTACGCAGTATTTT.

J is TRBJ1-2 and V is TRBV6-6, with TRBD1 as a possible D gene (5 bases). The germline V and J ends were trimmed by 6 bases and 4 bases, with 12 bases remaining between them. In germline, CDR1 is MNHNY, CDR2 SVGAGI (reference sequence). The CDR3 is 13 residues long. The CDR3 sequence: CASREPGGYGYTF. In DNA form, the CDR3 reads TGTGCCAGCAGGGAACCCGGGGGCTATGGCTACACCTTC.

The chain is built from TRBV19 and TRBJ1-1; no clear D gene. This CDR3 spans 14 amino acids. Germline CDR1 is LNHDA and CDR2 is SQIVND (reference sequence). V gave up 5 bases and J gave up 1 base, with 11 bases separating them. The CDR3 DNA reads as TGTGCCAGTAGTTATCACAGCAGGAACACTGAAGCTTTCTTT. Translation: CASSYHSRNTEAFF.

This clone came up once. The V gene is TRBV19, the J gene TRBJ2-7; possibly TRBD1 for D (5 bases). Germline assignment: CDR1 LNHDA and CDR2 SQIVND (reference sequence). V was trimmed by 3 bases and J by 2 bases, leaving 14 bases between them. The CDR3 runs to 15 residues. In nucleotides, the CDR3 is TGTGCCAGTAGTATGGGGCTTGCGTGGACCTACGAGCAGTACTTC. This translates into CASSMGLAWTYEQYF.

The gene calls are TRBV5-4 and TRBJ2-7; 12 bases fit TRBD1. Germline V lookup: CDR1 SGHNT, CDR2 YYREEE (reference sequence). V shed 5 bases and J 2 bases; nucleotides not matched to a gene: 8. The CDR3 length is 16 residues. The CDR3 loop is CASSPTGTGGTYEQYF. CDR3 sequence (DNA): TGTGCCAGCAGTCCCACCGGGACAGGGGGCACCTACGAGCAGTACTTC.

The chain has TRBV5-1 and TRBJ1-4; 10 bases are a match to TRBD1. The junction had 6 bases not matched to a gene; V was cut back by 5 bases and J by 8 bases. The CDR3 is made up of 14 amino acids. Germline assignment: CDR1 SGHRS and CDR2 YFSETQ. The CDR3 region is CASRRTGGHEKLFF. In DNA form, the CDR3 reads TGCGCCAGCAGGAGGACAGGGGGGCACGAAAAACTGTTTTTT.

In DNA, the CDR3 is TGTGCCAGCAGTCGAAAGGCAGGGGGCAAGGGGGAACTGTTTTTT. Protein: CASSRKAGGKGELFF. The rearrangement joins TRBV6-6 to TRBJ1-4; the match to TRBD1 covers 8 bases. After removal of 5 bases from V and 12 bases from J, the junction contained 14 bases not matched to a gene. Germline V lookup: CDR1 MNHNY, CDR2 SVGAGI (reference sequence). There are 15 residues in the CDR3.

This chain uses TRBV7-2 with TRBJ1-2; 7 nucleotides agree with TRBD1. CDR3 size: 14 residues. Germline CDR1 and CDR2: SGHTA and FQGNSA. V dropped 1 base and J dropped 1; count of bases not matched to a gene: 0. The CDR3 is CASSLGQGNYGYTF. The CDR3, as DNA: TGTGCCAGCAGCTTAGGACAGGGTAACTATGGCTACACCTTC.

This clone was observed once. The gene calls are TRBV5-1 and TRBJ2-5; tentatively, D is TRBD2 (5 bases). Trimming removed 0 bases at V and 11 bases at J, with 14 bases between. CDR1 and CDR2 from the germline V gene are SGHRS and YFSETQ. CDR3 length: 13 residues. CDR3 nucleotides: TGCGCCAGCAGCTTGGACACTCCGAGGGAGCAGTACTTC. The encoded protein is CASSLDTPREQYF.

This CDR3 reads CASSPSQTYYGYTF. The CDR3 DNA reads TGTGCCAGCTCACCATCGCAAACTTACTATGGCTACACCTTC. V is TRBV18 and J is TRBJ1-2; D gene ambiguous. This CDR3 region has 14 residues. V was shortened by 2 bases and J by 3 bases, with 10 bases between the two germline ends. CDR1 is KGHSH and CDR2 is LQKENI in the germline V gene.